This T cell receptor beta chain was sequenced for a study of shared clonotypes between healthy human individuals. Terminally differentiated effector memory CD45RA+ cells were left out of the naive CD8 fraction, which was CD45RO-negative and positively selected for CCR7. Trimming took 5 bases from V and 4 from J; bases not matched to a gene: 5. Germline V gives CDR1 GTSNPN, CDR2 SVGIG (reference sequence). This CDR3 region has 13 residues. Sequencing was performed with immunoSEQ multiplex PCR; in TCRdb, only in-frame clones are kept and a portion is missing. The sample carries roughly 850,000 clones, approximately 96% recorded once.

Material for sequencing was naive CD8+ T cells sorted from blood. This sequence originates from a man in his thirties or forties in good health. This rearrangement joins TRBV30 to TRBJ1-2; 9 bases are a match to TRBD1. For the CDR3, the DNA is TGTGCCTGGGAGGGACAGGGTGGCTATGGCTACACCTTC. Translating it yields CAWEGQGGYGYTF.